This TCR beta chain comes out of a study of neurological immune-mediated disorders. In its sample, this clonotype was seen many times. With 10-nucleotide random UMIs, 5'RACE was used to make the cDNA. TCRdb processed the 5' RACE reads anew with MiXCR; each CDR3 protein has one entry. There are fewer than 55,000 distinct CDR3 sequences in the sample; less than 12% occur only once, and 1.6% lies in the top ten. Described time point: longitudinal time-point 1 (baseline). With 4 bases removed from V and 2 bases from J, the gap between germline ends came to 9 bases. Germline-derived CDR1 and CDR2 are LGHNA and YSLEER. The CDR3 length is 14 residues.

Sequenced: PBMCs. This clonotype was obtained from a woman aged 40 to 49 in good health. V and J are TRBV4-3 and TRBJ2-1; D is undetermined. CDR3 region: CASSREVTYNEQFF. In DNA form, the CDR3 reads TGCGCCAGCAGCCGGGAAGTGACCTACAATGAGCAGTTCTTC.